Following are 29 T cell receptor beta chains from one sample sequenced in a study of metastatic and nonmetastatic thyroid tumors. Patients were all untreated before their thyroid surgery. TCRdb re-called clones via MiXCR from the PCR reads. Of tens of thousands of clones listed, 13% are singletons. Sequenced: blood. The receptors stem from a female donor with papillary thyroid cancer or a benign thyroid nodule (not recorded which). Some clones in this sample may be carry-over from other donors' samples.

Regarding this clone: The CDR3 ends on some other residue instead of the conserved phenylalanine or tryptophan, so this is likely a read error. The V call is TRBV27, the J call TRBJ1-3; D is undetermined. The ends were cut back, 3 bases at V and 0 bases at J, with 9 bases in the middle. The CDR3 extends over 15 amino acids. Germline CDR1 reads MNHEY; CDR2 reads SMNVEV (reference sequence). CDR3 region: CASSLIGSSGNTIYS. The CDR3 bases are TGTGCCAGCAGTTTGATCGGAAGCTCTGGAAACACCATATATTCT.

This clone occurred many times. This chain uses TRBV18 with TRBJ1-2; a possible D gene is TRBD1 (6 bases). CDR3 length equals 16 residues. Trimming cost V 6 bases and J 0 bases, with 17 bases left between them. The germline V gene encodes CDR1 KGHSH and CDR2 LQKENI. The CDR3 spells CASSRGTPNTNYGYTF. The CDR3 DNA sequence: TGTGCCAGCTCCCGCGGGACACCCAATACTAACTATGGCTACACCTTC.

This clone was detected a few times. The chain recombines TRBV28 with TRBJ1-6; D uncertain. With 6 bases removed from V and 5 bases from J, the gap between germline ends came to 8 bases. This CDR3 is built from 13 residues. Germline loops: CDR1 MDHEN, CDR2 SYDVKM. CDR3 amino acids: CASRQWHNSPLHF. DNA of the CDR3: TGTGCCAGCAGACAGTGGCATAATTCACCCCTCCACTTT. Full variable domain (rest looked up from reference TRBV28 and TRBJ1-6): DVKVTQSSRYLVKRTGEKVFLECVQDMDHENMFWYRQDPGLGLRLIYFSYDVKMKEKGDIPEGYSVSREKKERFSLILESASTNQTSMYLCASRQWHNSPLHFGNGTRLTVT.

At least ten counts were recorded for this clone. The V call is TRBV4-1, the J call TRBJ2-3, with 7 bases identical to TRBD2. Germline V gene lookup returns CDR1 MGHRA and CDR2 YSYEKL. The V and J ends lost 3 bases and 5 bases, in that order; junction bases with no gene match: 14. This CDR3 contains 17 residues. The CDR3 sequence: CASSHLPPAGDGDTQYF. The CDR3 nucleotides read TGCGCCAGCAGCCACCTCCCCCCCGCGGGAGATGGAGATACGCAGTATTTT.

This clone was observed at least ten times. CDR3 sequence (DNA): TGTGCCAGCAGCAACAAGGGGGGGGAGCTGTTTTTT. Encoded protein: CASSNKGGELFF. The chain combines TRBV3-1 with TRBJ2-2, with D possibly being TRBD1 (5 bases). The CDR3 has 12 residues. Germline V gene sequence: CDR1 LGHDT, CDR2 YNNKEL (reference sequence). V lost 5 bases and J 8 bases, leaving 9 bases between the germline ends.

This clone appeared many times. In DNA form, the CDR3 reads TGTGCCAGCAGTTATTTGGGGCCCGGGGAGCTGTTTTTT. Its protein is CASSYLGPGELFF. The chain combines TRBV6-6 with TRBJ2-2, with D tentatively TRBD1 (5 bases). The CDR3 sequence is 13 residues long. Germline-derived CDR1 and CDR2 are MNHNY and SVGAGI (reference sequence). V dropped 3 bases and J dropped 6 bases, with 8 bases sitting between them.

This clone was picked up many times. J is TRBJ2-3 and V is TRBV5-1; 9 bases fit TRBD1. Germline CDR1 SGHRS, CDR2 YFSETQ. The V and J ends lost 4 bases and 2 bases, in that order; junction bases with no gene match: 8. The CDR3 consists of 16 residues. CDR3 sequence reads: CASSTGQGPNTDTQYF. CDR3 bases: TGCGCCAGCAGCACGGGACAGGGTCCTAACACAGATACGCAGTATTTT.

The chain recombines TRBV9 with TRBJ2-1; TRBD1 agrees at 9 bases. After removal of 4 bases from V and 6 bases from J, the junction contained 11 bases not matched to a gene. The CDR3 extends over 16 amino acids. The germline CDR1 and CDR2 sequences are SGDLS and YYNGEE. This CDR3 is CASSPPRTGDVNEQFF. Written as DNA, the CDR3 is TGTGCCAGCAGCCCCCCCCGGACAGGGGACGTCAATGAGCAGTTCTTC.

By sample share, this clone is medium-sized (0.01 to 0.1%). The chain employs TRBV28 and TRBJ2-7; 10 nucleotides agree with TRBD1. Losses at the gene ends were 5 bases for V and 7 bases for J; bases not matched to a gene: 5. There are 13 residues in the CDR3. Germline V CDR1 and CDR2: MDHEN, SYDVKM. This CDR3 reads CASSPGQGGEQYF. In DNA, the CDR3 is TGTGCCAGCAGTCCCGGACAGGGGGGGGAGCAGTACTTC.

In its sample, this clone was seen many times. The rearrangement links TRBV6-2 or TRBV6-3 to TRBJ2-1, with unresolved D. V was cut by 2 bases and J by 8 bases, with 13 bases left in between. The germline V gene encodes CDR1 MNHEY and CDR2 SVGEGT. The length of the CDR3 is 14 residues. The CDR3 loop reads CASSYGNPGDEQFF. In DNA form, the CDR3 reads TGTGCCAGCAGTTACGGAAACCCGGGCGATGAGCAGTTCTTC.

The table lists this clone with many counts. The J gene is TRBJ2-2, the V gene TRBV11-1; 9 positions agree with TRBD1. The ends lost 1 base at V and 7 bases at J; junction bases unmatched: 7. Germline loops: CDR1 SGHAT, CDR2 FQDESV (reference sequence). There are 16 residues in the CDR3. The CDR3 DNA follows: TGTGCCAGCAGCTTAGAGACAGGGGGGAAGAACGGGGAGCTGTTTTTT. It translates to CASSLETGGKNGELFF. The entire variable domain, with the rest obtained from reference TRBV11-1 and TRBJ2-2, is as follows: EAEVAQSPRYKITEKSQAVAFWCDPISGHATLYWYRQILGQGPELLVQFQDESVVDDSQLPKDRFSAERLKGVDSTLKIQPAELGDSAMYLCASSLETGGKNGELFFGEGSRLTVL.

This clone was counted at least ten times. The rearrangement joins TRBV10-3 to TRBJ1-3; D is unclear. The CDR3 runs to 15 residues. Trimming cost V 3 bases and J 0 bases, with 9 bases left between them. Germline V gene lookup returns CDR1 ENHRY and CDR2 SYGVKD. The DNA for the CDR3 is TGTGCCATCAGTGATGGAGACGCCTCTGGAAACACCATATATTTT. Encoded protein: CAISDGDASGNTIYF.

This clone counts as medium-sized (0.01 to 0.1%). The V gene is TRBV18, the J gene TRBJ2-7, with D perhaps being TRBD1 or TRBD2 (5 bases each). The CDR3 has 13 amino acids. Per germline, CDR1 KGHSH and CDR2 LQKENI. The V end lost 6 bases, the J end lost 7 bases, and 16 bases lay between the germline ends. As DNA, the CDR3 is TGTGCCAGCTCCCCCACCGGGGCGCGGGAGCAGTACTTC. Its protein is CASSPTGAREQYF.

This clone was observed at least ten times. J is TRBJ2-3 and V is TRBV7-9; 9 nucleotides agree with TRBD2. CDR1 and CDR2 from the germline V gene are SEHNR and FQNEAQ (reference sequence). The CDR3 length is 15 residues. V shed 1 base, J shed 2 bases, and the junction held 1 base outside the gene matches. CDR3 region: CASSLGTSVTDTQYF. CDR3 sequence (DNA): TGTGCCAGCAGCTTAGGGACTAGCGTCACAGATACGCAGTATTTT. The full variable domain, its missing parts supplied by reference TRBV7-9 and TRBJ2-3, is DTGVSQNPRHKITKRGQNVTFRCDPISEHNRLYWYRQTLGQGPEFLTYFQNEAQLEKSRLLSDRFSAERPKGSFSTLEIQRTEQGDSAMYLCASSLGTSVTDTQYFGPGTRLTVL.

In this sample, this clone turned up many times. The gene calls are TRBV6-4 and TRBJ2-1; 10 bases align to TRBD2. The CDR3 sequence is 14 residues long. J gave up 7 bases and V 6 bases, and 6 bases lay outside the gene matches. Germline CDR1 MRHNA, CDR2 SNTAGT. CDR3 nucleotides: TGTGCCAGCAGCCTAGCGGGAGATGGGAATGAGCAGTTCTTC. Translated, it gives CASSLAGDGNEQFF.

This clone was found many times. The V and J genes are TRBV7-2 and TRBJ2-3, with TRBD2 as a possible D gene (5 bases). This CDR3 has 15 amino acids. V was shortened by 3 bases and J by 3 bases, with 13 bases between the two germline ends. Germline CDR1 reads SGHTA; CDR2 reads FQGNSA. CDR3 DNA sequence: TGTGCCAGCAGCTTCGGACTCTCCCAGACAGATACGCAGTATTTT. Its protein product is CASSFGLSQTDTQYF.

This clone was detected only a few times. This sequence joins TRBV6-5 and TRBJ2-7, with D possibly matching TRBD1 (5 bases). V was clipped by 2 bases and J by 0 bases, with 14 bases between them. Germline assignment: CDR1 MNHEY and CDR2 SVGAGI. CDR3 length: 16 residues. CDR3 loop: CASSYGAVPSSYEQYF. In nucleotides, the CDR3 is TGTGCCAGCAGTTACGGGGCAGTCCCTTCCTCCTACGAGCAGTACTTC.

This clone is termed medium-sized. The rearrangement uses TRBV28 and TRBJ2-7; maybe TRBD1 (5 bases). CDR1 and CDR2 (germline): MDHEN, SYDVKM. The V end was cut by 6 bases, the J end by 1 base, with 10 bases between. This CDR3 contains 13 residues. Here the CDR3 DNA reads TGTGCCAGCAGCATCAGGGATTCCTACGAGCAGTACTTC. Translated, it gives CASSIRDSYEQYF.

Only a few counts were recorded for this clone. Its ends do not fully match the called genes, so a read error is possible. The sample contains more than one DNA sequence encoding this CDR3. The J gene is TRBJ2-7, the V gene TRBV6-1; D is ambiguous. This CDR3 has 11 residues. Germline values: CDR1 MNHNS, CDR2 SASEGT. The CDR3 reads CASSVAGEQYF. The CDR3 region has the DNA TGCGCCAGCAGTGTCGCTGGGGAGCAGTACTTC.

This clone was recorded many times. J is TRBJ2-5 and V is TRBV20-1; 11 bases are shared with TRBD2. CDR3 length: 17 residues. Looked up from germline, CDR1 is DFQATT and CDR2 is SNEGSKA (reference sequence). J gave up 5 bases and V 1 base, and 12 bases lay outside the gene matches. The CDR3 loop reads CSARGLAGPGPRETQYF. Written as DNA, the CDR3 is TGCAGTGCTAGAGGACTAGCGGGACCGGGCCCCAGGGAGACCCAGTACTTC.

The rearrangement links TRBV5-4 to TRBJ1-6; TRBD1 matches at 7 bases. Germline trimming cut 0 bases from V and 10 bases from J; bases unmatched to any gene: 4. Looked up from germline, CDR1 is SGHNT and CDR2 is YYREEE (reference sequence). The CDR3 loop spans 14 amino acids. The CDR3 sequence: CASSLDRGESPLHF. CDR3 bases: TGTGCCAGCAGCTTGGACAGGGGCGAATCACCCCTCCACTTT.

Many counts were recorded for this clone. The chain has TRBV6-1 and TRBJ2-7; D is undetermined. Germline V gene sequence: CDR1 MNHNS, CDR2 SASEGT. The CDR3 sequence is 15 residues long. The V end lost 5 bases, the J end lost 4 bases, and 18 bases lay between the germline ends. The CDR3 sequence is CASSPPVGNRYEQYF. In DNA form, the CDR3 reads TGTGCCAGCAGTCCCCCTGTCGGAAATAGGTACGAGCAGTACTTC.

The chain uses TRBV19 and TRBJ1-2; D gene uncertain. V lost 1 base and J lost 3, with 9 bases in between. The CDR3 consists of 14 residues. Per germline, CDR1 LNHDA and CDR2 SQIVND (reference sequence). The chain's CDR3 is CASSIGRAYYGYTF. For the CDR3, the DNA is TGTGCCAGTAGTATAGGCCGGGCTTACTATGGCTACACCTTC.

This clone has a count of ten or more. The rearrangement links TRBV5-1 to TRBJ2-7, with a possible D match to TRBD1 (6 bases). The CDR3 is made up of 13 amino acids. The V gene's germline CDR1 is SGHRS and CDR2 YFSETQ. The germline V and J ends were trimmed by 6 bases and 2 bases, with 12 bases remaining between them. CDR3 sequence: CASTRDTPYEQYF. For the CDR3, the DNA is TGCGCCAGCACCCGGGACACTCCCTACGAGCAGTACTTC.

This clone has a handful of counts. This may come from a read error, since a much larger clone is one base off. The gene calls are TRBV5-4 and TRBJ1-4; D not certain. The CDR3 extends over 14 amino acids. Germline V CDR1 and CDR2: SGHNT, YYREEE (reference sequence). The CDR3 reads CASSLREWGEELFF. CDR3 nucleotides: TGTGCCAGCAGCTTGAGAGAGTGGGGTGAAGAACTGTTTTTT.

Sample share makes this clone medium-sized. V usage is TRBV30 and J usage is TRBJ2-6; D uncertain. V was trimmed by 0 bases and J by 9 bases, leaving 6 bases between them. CDR1 is GTSNPN and CDR2 is SVGIG in the germline V gene (reference sequence). The CDR3 runs 12 residues. This chain's CDR3 is CAWSVQVNVLTF. CDR3 nucleotides: TGTGCCTGGAGTGTGCAGGTCAACGTCCTGACTTTC.

This clone was recorded many times. The chain combines TRBV20-1 with TRBJ2-7, with 8 bases that match TRBD1. Germline V gene lookup returns CDR1 DFQATT and CDR2 SNEGSKA (reference sequence). Trimming removed 4 bases from V and 3 bases from J; junction bases left unmatched: 8. The CDR3 contains 14 residues. CDR3 sequence reads: CSATRQGLNYEQYF. In nucleotides, the CDR3 is TGCAGTGCTACCCGACAGGGGCTCAACTACGAGCAGTACTTC.

Judged by abundance, this clone is medium-sized. The J gene is TRBJ1-2, the V gene TRBV4-1; D may be TRBD1 (6 bases). The CDR3 is 16 residues long. Germline lookup yields CDR1 MGHRA and CDR2 YSYEKL. Between the trimmed V and J ends, which lost 0 bases and 4 bases, there was a span of 15 bases. The DNA of the CDR3 is TGCGCCAGCAGCCAAGATGAGCGGACAGCTCTCTATGGCTACACCTTC. Amino acid sequence: CASSQDERTALYGYTF.

The table lists this clone with a few counts. An end of the junction does not agree with germline; a read error may underlie this. The chain links TRBV11-2 to TRBJ2-1; TRBD2 might be the D (5 bases). Germline CDR1 and CDR2: SGHAT and FQNNGV. The CDR3 extends over 15 amino acids. The CDR3 region is CASSLGTSSYNERFF. DNA of the CDR3: TGTGCCAGCAGCTTAGGAACTAGTTCCTACAATGAGCGGTTCTTC.